The 29 T cell receptor beta chains below all came from one sample that was sequenced in a study of regulatory T cells in long-lasting Graves disease. As for time point: newly diagnosed GD, antithyroid drugs for less than 3 months. The TCR library used RNA extracted from PBMCs. Researchers made TCR beta libraries by using iRepertoire HTBI primers and running Arm-PCR on CDR3 regions. TCRdb re-analysed the multiplex PCR reads in MiXCR, keeping a single row per CDR3 protein. Of about 400,000 distinct CDR3 sequences in the sample, 14% to 15% were seen once. These data were also filed under a second study, of T cells in Graves' hyperthyroidism and ophthalmopathy.

The specimen was peripheral blood mononuclear cells (PBMCs), collected at new diagnosis, from a patient treated with antithyroid drugs. Receptors originate from a woman between 40 and 55 years old with Graves disease.

This clonotype was counted only a few times. The chain couples TRBV27 to TRBJ2-3; unclear D gene. V shed 1 base and J shed 6 bases, with 11 bases lying between them. From germline, CDR1 is MNHEY and CDR2 SMNVEV (reference sequence). The CDR3 consists of 14 residues. The CDR3 is CASSLLVGVDTQYF. The CDR3 DNA follows: TGTGCCAGCAGTTTATTGGTTGGGGTGGATACGCAGTATTTT.

In this sample, this clonotype turned up many times. The chain carries TRBV11-2 and TRBJ1-1; no reliable D call. Deletions cut 2 bases from V and 1 base from J, with 5 bases between. Germline V lookup: CDR1 SGHAT, CDR2 FQNNGV. This CDR3 is 13 amino acids long. CDR3 amino acids: CASSLFRNTEAFF. CDR3 nucleotides: TGTGCCAGCAGCTTATTTAGGAACACTGAAGCTTTCTTT.

The chain joins TRBV7-2 to TRBJ2-7; 11 positions match TRBD1. J gave up 3 bases and V 1 base, and 5 bases lay outside the gene matches. Germline assignment: CDR1 SGHTA and CDR2 FQGNSA. This CDR3 has 16 amino acids. DNA of the CDR3: TGTGCCAGCAGCTTAGGCCCGGGACAGGGGGTCTACGAGCAGTACTTC. It is translated as CASSLGPGQGVYEQYF.

This clonotype was recorded a few times. This chain links TRBV30 with TRBJ2-7, with a possible D match to TRBD1 (5 bases). Germline V gene lookup returns CDR1 GTSNPN and CDR2 SVGIG (reference sequence). Trimming removed 0 bases at V and 2 bases at J, with 8 bases between. The length of the CDR3 is 13 residues. The CDR3 DNA follows: TGTGCCTGGAGTGTAGGGGTTACCTACGAGCAGTACTTC. It specifies CAWSVGVTYEQYF.

This clonotype was observed many times. This chain joins TRBV6-1 and TRBJ1-2; D is unresolved. The germline V gene encodes CDR1 MNHNS and CDR2 SASEGT. This CDR3 has 12 residues. V was trimmed by 1 base and J by 4 bases, leaving 4 bases between them. The DNA of the CDR3 is TGTGCCAGCAGTGAAGGCCCCTATGGCTACACCTTC. It encodes CASSEGPYGYTF.

The V gene is TRBV14, the J gene TRBJ2-7; D is possibly TRBD1 (5 bases). The V end lost 2 bases, the J end lost 0 bases, and 8 bases lay between the germline ends. CDR3 length: 14 amino acids. The germline CDR1 and CDR2 sequences are SGHDN and FVKESK. CDR3 residues: CASSQNRPSYEQYF. CDR3 bases: TGTGCCAGCAGCCAAAACAGGCCCTCCTACGAGCAGTACTTC.

This clonotype was counted at least ten times. V is TRBV24-1 and J is TRBJ1-1; the D gene is possibly TRBD1 (5 bases). Germline CDR1 and CDR2: KGHDR and SFDVKD. This CDR3 has 14 residues. With 4 bases removed from V and 7 bases from J, the gap between germline ends came to 15 bases. The CDR3 nucleotides read TGTGCCACCAGTGACCCCCAGGGAGGGAATGAAGCTTTCTTT. It is translated as CATSDPQGGNEAFF.

This clonotype was recorded many times. The chain couples TRBV7-9 to TRBJ1-2; 9 bases agree with TRBD1. Germline lookup yields CDR1 SEHNR and CDR2 FQNEAQ (reference sequence). The CDR3 sequence is 14 residues long. V dropped 6 bases and J dropped 2; count of bases not matched to a gene: 4. In DNA, the CDR3 is TGTGCCAGCAGTCTGGGACAGGGAAACTATGGCTACACCTTC. Amino acids: CASSLGQGNYGYTF.

This clonotype was seen more than once but under ten times. V and J are TRBV5-1 and TRBJ2-7, with D possibly being TRBD2 (5 bases). The CDR3 has 15 residues. The V end lost 3 bases, the J end lost 2 bases, and 15 bases lay between the germline ends. CDR1 is SGHRS and CDR2 is YFSETQ in the germline V gene. The CDR3 reads CASSSTSGSAYEQYF. CDR3 bases: TGCGCCAGCAGCTCAACCAGCGGAAGCGCCTACGAGCAGTACTTC.

This clonotype was recorded many times. J is TRBJ2-1 and V is TRBV19, with 7 nucleotides matching TRBD1. Looked up from germline, CDR1 is LNHDA and CDR2 is SQIVND (reference sequence). The CDR3 has 16 residues. V shed 4 bases, J shed 9 bases, and the junction held 15 bases outside the gene matches. CDR3 bases: TGTGCCAGTAGTAATCCTCCGGGACAGAGGATGGGTGAGCAGTTCTTC. This sequence encodes CASSNPPGQRMGEQFF.

This clonotype has at least ten counts. This sequence joins TRBV27 and TRBJ2-5; tentatively, D is TRBD2 (6 bases). CDR3 length equals 15 residues. Germline-derived CDR1 and CDR2 are MNHEY and SMNVEV (reference sequence). Trimming shortened V by 3 bases and J by 4 bases, and 15 bases separated the two germline ends. In nucleotides, the CDR3 is TGTGCCAGCAGTTTGTGGGGGAGGTCCTCAGAGACCCAGTACTTC. Its protein is CASSLWGRSSETQYF.

This clonotype was found many times. The gene calls are TRBV12-3 or TRBV12-4 and TRBJ2-1, with TRBD2 identical over 8 bases. Trimming removed 1 base from V and 7 bases from J; junction bases left unmatched: 3. The CDR3 length is 14 residues. The CDR3 DNA reads as TGTGCCAGCAGTTTAGATTCGGGGGGGAATGAGCAGTTCTTC. Translation: CASSLDSGGNEQFF.

As to this clonotype: This may stem from a read error, because a much larger clone lies one nucleotide away. V usage is TRBV12-3 or TRBV12-4 and J usage is TRBJ2-7, with D possibly matching TRBD1 (6 bases). The ends were cut back, 4 bases at V and 2 bases at J, with 15 bases in the middle. The CDR3 extends over 15 amino acids. This CDR3 reads CASSSSGAGAYEQYF. DNA for the CDR3: TGTGCCAGCAGTTCTTCCGGGGCAGGGGCCTACGAGCAGTACTTC.

The chain uses TRBV7-2 and TRBJ2-7; 8 nucleotides line up with TRBD2. V dropped 1 base and J dropped 3; count of bases not matched to a gene: 5. Looked up from germline, CDR1 is SGHTA and CDR2 is FQGNSA. CDR3 length: 15 residues. This CDR3 reads CASSLVFSGNYEQYF. In DNA, the CDR3 is TGTGCCAGCAGCTTAGTGTTTAGCGGGAACTACGAGCAGTACTTC.

The chain links TRBV27 to TRBJ2-4; the match to TRBD1 covers 11 bases. The CDR3 is made up of 16 amino acids. CDR1 and CDR2 (germline): MNHEY, SMNVEV (reference sequence). V shed 5 bases, J shed 2 bases, and the junction held 5 bases outside the gene matches. In DNA form, the CDR3 reads TGTGCCAGCAGTCCAGGACAGGGGGCACCCAAAAACATTCAGTACTTC. This codes for CASSPGQGAPKNIQYF.

This clonotype showed up many times. This chain joins TRBV19 and TRBJ2-2, with TRBD2 matching over 7 bases. The ends lost 3 bases at V and 7 bases at J; junction bases unmatched: 5. The CDR3 extends over 14 amino acids. Germline lookup yields CDR1 LNHDA and CDR2 SQIVND (reference sequence). The CDR3 region has the DNA TGTGCCAGTAGTATGGGCGGGAGTGACGGGGAGCTGTTTTTT. Its protein product is CASSMGGSDGELFF. Drawing the rest from reference TRBV19 and TRBJ2-2, the complete variable domain is DGGITQSPKYLFRKEGQNVTLSCEQNLNHDAMYWYRQDPGQGLRLIYYSQIVNDFQKGDIAEGYSVSREKKESFPLTVTSAQKNPTAFYLCASSMGGSDGELFFGEGSRLTVL.

In the case of this clonotype: A read error is possible here, since a much larger clone lies one base away. This is likely a read error, given that the CDR3 carries no conserved phenylalanine or tryptophan at its end. V and J are TRBV7-3 and TRBJ2-5; TRBD2 is a possible D gene (7 bases). The germline CDR1 and CDR2 sequences are SGHTA and FQGTGA. The CDR3 contains 15 residues. Trimming shortened V by 0 bases and J by 5 bases, and 13 bases separated the two germline ends. The CDR3 loop is CASSLTGGGGETQYS. As DNA, the CDR3 is TGTGCCAGCAGCTTAACGGGCGGGGGCGGTGAGACCCAGTACTCC.

Details on this clonotype: A much larger clone sits a single nucleotide away, making a read error possible. V gene TRBV2 combines with J gene TRBJ1-4; 7 nucleotides agree with TRBD1. The CDR3 has 14 amino acids. Germline V CDR1 and CDR2: SNHLY, FYNNEI. In DNA form, the CDR3 reads TGTGCCAGCAGTACACAGGGGATTAATGAAAAACCGTTTTTT. Translated, it gives CASSTQGINEKPFF.

This clonotype was counted ten times or more. V gene TRBV10-3 combines with J gene TRBJ2-5; TRBD1 matches at 10 bases. This CDR3 has 13 residues. Germline values: CDR1 ENHRY, CDR2 SYGVKD. J gave up 4 bases and V 10 bases, and 6 bases lay outside the gene matches. Here the CDR3 reads CATDRTGGETQYF. DNA of the CDR3: TGTGCCACCGACCGGACAGGGGGAGAGACCCAGTACTTC.

The CDR3 spells CAISESVEPSSTDTQYF. CDR3 sequence (DNA): TGTGCCATCAGTGAGTCGGTGGAGCCCTCTAGCACAGATACGCAGTATTTT. V and J are TRBV10-3 and TRBJ2-3; D remains unclear. CDR1 is ENHRY and CDR2 is SYGVKD in the germline V gene. The ends were cut back, 0 bases at V and 0 bases at J, with 13 bases in the middle. The CDR3 has 17 amino acids.

This clonotype occurred many times. The J gene is TRBJ1-6, the V gene TRBV12-3 or TRBV12-4; TRBD1 might be the D (5 bases). The CDR3 length is 15 residues. The V end lost 5 bases, the J end lost 10 bases, and 18 bases lay between the germline ends. CDR3 nucleotides: TGTGCCAGCAGTCCTGGGGGGGGGTTATTATCACCCCTCCACTTT. Residues: CASSPGGGLLSPLHF.

The rearrangement uses TRBV5-1 and TRBJ2-3, with 8 bases that match TRBD2. The CDR3 length is 16 residues. CDR1 is SGHRS, CDR2 YFSETQ, per germline. J was trimmed by 4 bases and V by 2 bases; bases with no gene match: 9. CDR3 in amino acids: CASSLTRSGSADTQYF. CDR3 coding DNA: TGCGCCAGCAGCTTAACCCGGAGCGGGAGTGCAGATACGCAGTATTTT.

The V gene is TRBV12-3 or TRBV12-4, the J gene TRBJ2-2, with TRBD2 matching over 15 bases. J lost 4 bases, V lost 3 bases, and 9 bases had no gene match. The CDR3 spans 19 residues. The DNA of the CDR3 is TGTGCCAGCAGTTTCATTGTTGGACTAGCGGGAGGGATCACCGGGGAGCTGTTTTTT. It encodes CASSFIVGLAGGITGELFF.

This clonotype appeared a few times. The J gene is TRBJ2-3, the V gene TRBV5-1; 11 bases agree with TRBD1. V lost 5 bases to trimming and J lost 7 bases; unmatched junction nucleotides: 12. The CDR3 spans 16 residues. CDR1 is SGHRS and CDR2 is YFSETQ in the germline V gene. The CDR3 DNA follows: TGCGCCAGCAGATACCAACCGGGACAGGGGGATTATACGCAGTATTTT. Amino acid sequence: CASRYQPGQGDYTQYF.

This sequence joins TRBV28 and TRBJ1-6; D might be TRBD1 (5 bases). The V end lost 2 bases, the J end lost 9 bases, and 11 bases lay between the germline ends. Germline CDR1 MDHEN, CDR2 SYDVKM. This CDR3 spans 14 amino acids. CDR3 region: CASSLGGASSPLHF. In DNA form, the CDR3 reads TGTGCCAGCAGTTTAGGCGGGGCCAGTTCACCCCTCCACTTT.

This clonotype was picked up many times. At one of its ends the junction is not consistent with the germline gene, which may arise from a read error. J is TRBJ2-7 and V is TRBV7-7, with a weak D call TRBD2 (6 bases). In germline, CDR1 is SSHAT, CDR2 FNYEAQ (reference sequence). CDR3 length: 14 residues. CDR3: CASSPIGRDYEQYF. For the CDR3, the DNA is TGTGCTAGCAGCCCCATCGGGCGGGACTACGAGCAGTACTTC.

J is TRBJ2-3 and V is TRBV7-9; 9 nucleotides line up with TRBD2. The CDR3 consists of 16 residues. The ends lost 3 bases at V and 4 bases at J; junction bases unmatched: 8. In germline, CDR1 is SEHNR, CDR2 FQNEAQ (reference sequence). CDR3 protein: CASSFTGLANADTQYF. The CDR3 DNA follows: TGTGCCAGCAGCTTCACGGGACTAGCAAACGCAGATACGCAGTATTTT.

This clonotype showed up many times. J is TRBJ1-3 and V is TRBV2; possible D gene TRBD1, 6 bases. Trimming took off 3 bases at V and 0 bases at J, with 12 bases between the two ends. Germline V gene sequence: CDR1 SNHLY, CDR2 FYNNEI. CDR3 length: 16 residues. The DNA for the CDR3 is TGTGCCAGCAGTGACAGTGACAGGCTCTCTGGAAACACCATATATTTT. The encoded protein is CASSDSDRLSGNTIYF.

This clonotype was detected ten times or more. The chain uses TRBV28 and TRBJ2-6; D gene ambiguous. This CDR3 is built from 16 residues. V lost 6 bases to trimming and J lost 1 base, with 13 bases between them. From germline, CDR1 is MDHEN and CDR2 SYDVKM. Here the CDR3 DNA reads TGTGCCAGCAGGATCGCGTGGTCGTCTGGGGCCAACGTCCTGACTTTC. This translates into CASRIAWSSGANVLTF.